Below are 24 T cell receptor beta chains sequenced from a single sample in a study of blood T cell repertoires in COVID-19. Measured with immunoSEQ multiplex PCR; TCRdb has only the in-frame clones, and not every one. Among about 530,000 clones listed, around nine tenths were seen once. Material for sequencing was peripheral blood. The receptor set was obtained from a woman between 50 and 59 years old with COVID-19, enrolled during active disease.

This chain uses TRBV7-7 with TRBJ1-4; weak D call: TRBD1 (6 bases). Trimming stripped 5 bases from V and 5 bases from J, with 15 bases between. The CDR3 extends over 15 amino acids. CDR1 and CDR2 (germline): SSHAT, FNYEAQ (reference sequence). For the CDR3, the DNA is TGTGCCAGCAGCCCCCTGCAGGGGATAAATGAAAAACTGTTTTTT. It yields the protein CASSPLQGINEKLFF.

The J gene is TRBJ2-1, the V gene TRBV19; 9 bases fit TRBD2. The V gene's germline CDR1 is LNHDA and CDR2 SQIVND (reference sequence). There are 14 residues in the CDR3. V gave up 8 bases and J gave up 6 bases; unmatched junction bases: 8. The CDR3 bases are TGTGCCAGTCTAGCGGGGCGTGGTTCCAATGAGCAGTTCTTC. Translated, it gives CASLAGRGSNEQFF. The complete variable domain, with remaining parts taken from reference TRBV19 and TRBJ2-1, reads DGGITQSPKYLFRKEGQNVTLSCEQNLNHDAMYWYRQDPGQGLRLIYYSQIVNDFQKGDIAEGYSVSREKKESFPLTVTSAQKNPTAFYLCASLAGRGSNEQFFGPGTRLTVL.

This chain connects TRBV25-1 to TRBJ1-1; the match to TRBD1 covers 9 bases. This CDR3 has 14 amino acids. V dropped 6 bases and J dropped 5; count of bases not matched to a gene: 7. Germline V CDR1 and CDR2: MGHDK, SYGVNS. The CDR3 sequence: CASRPQGAWTEAFF. In DNA form, the CDR3 reads TGTGCCAGCAGACCACAGGGGGCGTGGACTGAAGCTTTCTTT.

This chain links TRBV2 with TRBJ2-2, with 8 bases that match TRBD2. The germline V gene has CDR1 SNHLY and CDR2 FYNNEI. V lost 0 bases and J lost 6; bases outside the gene matches: 6. The CDR3 totals 16 residues. The CDR3 nucleotides are TGTGCCAGCAGTGAAGCCGGGGGGGCCCCCCCCGGGGAGCTGTTTTTT. This encodes CASSEAGGAPPGELFF.

V gene TRBV7-9 combines with J gene TRBJ2-3; a weak D match, TRBD2 (6 bases). V dropped 1 base and J dropped 0 bases, with 8 bases sitting between them. The germline CDR1 and CDR2 sequences are SEHNR and FQNEAQ (reference sequence). This CDR3 is 15 amino acids long. The CDR3 loop is CASSLVGTSTDTQYF. The CDR3 DNA follows: TGTGCCAGCAGCTTAGTTGGGACTAGCACAGATACGCAGTATTTT.

J is TRBJ2-7 and V is TRBV12-3 or TRBV12-4; TRBD2 agrees at 7 bases. J was trimmed by 6 bases and V by 6 bases; bases with no gene match: 5. The CDR3 runs to 12 residues. CDR3 nucleotide sequence: TGTGCCAGCAGCATCGGGGGGACCGAGCAGTACTTC. Translated, it gives CASSIGGTEQYF.

V is TRBV6-1 and J is TRBJ2-1, with 11 bases matching TRBD2. The ends lost 0 bases at V and 4 bases at J; junction bases unmatched: 2. CDR3 length: 16 amino acids. Germline CDR1 reads MNHNS; CDR2 reads SASEGT. The CDR3 protein is CASSEAGTSGYNEQFF. The CDR3 DNA reads as TGTGCCAGCAGTGAAGCAGGGACTAGCGGTTACAATGAGCAGTTCTTC.

This chain connects TRBV30 to TRBJ2-1; maybe TRBD1 (5 bases). CDR1 and CDR2 from the germline V gene are GTSNPN and SVGIG (reference sequence). V was clipped by 4 bases and J by 8 bases, with 12 bases between them. The length of the CDR3 is 12 residues. CDR3 bases: TGTGCCTGGACAAAACAGGTTGATGAGCAGTTCTTC. Amino acids: CAWTKQVDEQFF.

This rearrangement joins TRBV19 to TRBJ2-1; tentatively, D is TRBD2 (6 bases). The germline V and J ends were trimmed by 7 bases and 9 bases, with 25 bases remaining between them. CDR1 and CDR2 from the germline V gene are LNHDA and SQIVND (reference sequence). The CDR3 has 16 residues. The CDR3 DNA reads as TGTGCCAGTACCCCCCAGGGAGGTCTTTCGTCTGGTGAGCAGTTCTTC. Translated: CASTPQGGLSSGEQFF. The whole variable domain, filled in from reference TRBV19 and TRBJ2-1, reads DGGITQSPKYLFRKEGQNVTLSCEQNLNHDAMYWYRQDPGQGLRLIYYSQIVNDFQKGDIAEGYSVSREKKESFPLTVTSAQKNPTAFYLCASTPQGGLSSGEQFFGPGTRLTVL.

The chain carries TRBV29-1 and TRBJ2-7, with TRBD1 identical over 7 bases. The V gene end was trimmed by 4 bases and the J gene end by 3 bases; junction bases not matched to a gene: 6. CDR1 and CDR2 (germline): SQVTM, ANQGSEA. The CDR3 contains 13 residues. CDR3 DNA: TGCAGCGTTGTGACAGGGTTGTACTACGAGCAGTACTTC. This translates into CSVVTGLYYEQYF.

V is TRBV5-1 and J is TRBJ1-2; 9 nucleotides match TRBD1. The germline V gene encodes CDR1 SGHRS and CDR2 YFSETQ. Losses at the gene ends were 0 bases for V and 1 base for J; bases not matched to a gene: 13. This CDR3 has 19 amino acids. The CDR3 DNA reads as TGCGCCAGCAGCTTGGCAGGATTAGGACAGGGGAAGGATAACTATGGCTACACCTTC. Protein product: CASSLAGLGQGKDNYGYTF. Full variable domain (outside the CDR3, taken from reference TRBV5-1 and TRBJ1-2): KAGVTQTPRYLIKTRGQQVTLSCSPISGHRSVSWYQQTPGQGLQFLFEYFSETQRNKGNFPGRFSGRQFSNSRSEMNVSTLELGDSALYLCASSLAGLGQGKDNYGYTFGSGTRLTVV.

The J gene is TRBJ2-1, the V gene TRBV7-6; 9 bases map to TRBD2. The ends lost 4 bases at V and 2 bases at J; junction bases unmatched: 3. The CDR3 has 15 residues. Germline values: CDR1 SGHVS, CDR2 FNYEAQ. The CDR3 is CASSSGGGAYNEQFF. The CDR3 DNA follows: TGTGCCAGCAGCTCGGGCGGGGGGGCCTACAATGAGCAGTTCTTC.

The CDR3 bases are TGTGCCAGCAGTTACTTGGGCTTGGGCGGGAAAAATGAGCAGTTCTTC. Translated: CASSYLGLGGKNEQFF. The chain is built from TRBV6-6 and TRBJ2-1; possible D gene TRBD2, 6 bases. Germline CDR1 is MNHNY and CDR2 is SVGAGI (reference sequence). CDR3 length: 16 residues. V lost 1 base, J lost 7 bases, and 17 bases lay in between.

The rearrangement uses TRBV7-9 and TRBJ2-2, with D tentatively TRBD2 (5 bases). The CDR3 is 14 amino acids. Germline-derived CDR1 and CDR2 are SEHNR and FQNEAQ (reference sequence). V lost 4 bases and J lost 4, with 10 bases in between. The CDR3 sequence is CASSYGVGTGELFF. The DNA of the CDR3 is TGTGCCAGCAGCTACGGGGTTGGCACCGGGGAGCTGTTTTTT.

The chain has TRBV10-3 and TRBJ2-7; D possibly corresponds to TRBD1 (6 bases). With 0 bases removed from V and 6 bases from J, the gap between germline ends came to 15 bases. The CDR3 loop spans 15 amino acids. CDR1 and CDR2 (germline): ENHRY, SYGVKD. The CDR3 sequence is CAISESARGMGEQYF. The CDR3 coding sequence is TGTGCCATCAGTGAGTCGGCCAGGGGCATGGGCGAGCAGTACTTC.

The J gene is TRBJ1-2, the V gene TRBV19, with a tentative D call TRBD1 (6 bases). The ends were cut back, 5 bases at V and 0 bases at J, with 16 bases in the middle. The V gene's germline CDR1 is LNHDA and CDR2 SQIVND (reference sequence). CDR3 size: 16 residues. CDR3 sequence: CASSSRGVRPNYGYTF. The CDR3 nucleotides are TGTGCCAGTAGTTCCAGGGGAGTCAGGCCTAACTATGGCTACACCTTC.

This clone came up once. The V call is TRBV24-1, the J call TRBJ2-1; no reliable D call. The germline V gene encodes CDR1 KGHDR and CDR2 SFDVKD. The CDR3 is 16 residues long. The ends were cut back, 5 bases at V and 10 bases at J, with 23 bases in the middle. For the CDR3, the DNA is TGTGCCACCAGTGGTCCGAGCCGTACCCCCAATTGCGAGCAGTTCTTC. Its translation: CATSGPSRTPNCEQFF.

The V call is TRBV27, the J call TRBJ1-4, with 7 bases lining up with TRBD1. The CDR3 is 14 residues long. The junction had 6 bases not matched to a gene; V was cut back by 5 bases and J by 6 bases. Germline CDR1 is MNHEY and CDR2 is SMNVEV (reference sequence). CDR3 in DNA: TGTGCCAGCAGTGTCCGGGACAGCTATGAAAAACTGTTTTTT. Its translation: CASSVRDSYEKLFF.

For the CDR3, the DNA is TGTGCCAGTAGCCCCGGACAGGTAGAGCAGTTCTTC. This translates into CASSPGQVEQFF. The rearrangement uses TRBV19 and TRBJ2-1; 7 bases are shared with TRBD1. Germline loops: CDR1 LNHDA, CDR2 SQIVND (reference sequence). V lost 6 bases, J lost 10 bases, and 6 bases stayed unmatched. The CDR3 is 12 amino acids. Full variable domain (rest looked up from reference TRBV19 and TRBJ2-1): DGGITQSPKYLFRKEGQNVTLSCEQNLNHDAMYWYRQDPGQGLRLIYYSQIVNDFQKGDIAEGYSVSREKKESFPLTVTSAQKNPTAFYLCASSPGQVEQFFGPGTRLTVL.

The CDR3 is CASSYRGGYTQYF. The CDR3 DNA sequence: TGTGCCAGCAGCTACAGGGGGGGGTATACGCAGTATTTT. The J gene is TRBJ2-3, the V gene TRBV11-3; maybe TRBD1 (8 bases). The germline gives CDR1 SGHNT, CDR2 YENEEA. V was trimmed by 4 bases and J by 7 bases, leaving 12 bases between them. The CDR3 runs 13 residues.

The chain couples TRBV29-1 to TRBJ2-3, with TRBD1 matching 7 bases. Germline trimming cut 8 bases from V and 0 bases from J; bases unmatched to any gene: 8. This CDR3 spans 14 amino acids. The germline V gene has CDR1 SQVTM and CDR2 ANQGSEA. The CDR3 nucleotides read TGCAGCACCCATGGACAGGCCAGCACAGATACGCAGTATTTT. Encoded protein: CSTHGQASTDTQYF.

This sequence joins TRBV30 and TRBJ1-2, with D hard to call. The CDR3 totals 14 residues. Germline V gene sequence: CDR1 GTSNPN, CDR2 SVGIG (reference sequence). The germline V and J ends were trimmed by 0 bases and 5 bases, with 13 bases remaining between them. In DNA, the CDR3 is TGTGCCTGGAGTGTACAGCAGAGACCATATGGCTACACCTTC. Translating it yields CAWSVQQRPYGYTF.

About this clone: Its ends do not fully match the called genes, so a read error is possible. CDR3 coding DNA: TGTGCCAGCATTGAAGGACATTCAGGGGGCCACTATGGCTACACCTTC. This translates into CASIEGHSGGHYGYTF. The chain combines TRBV2 with TRBJ1-2; 8 nucleotides match TRBD1. Per the germline V gene, CDR1 is SNHLY and CDR2 is FYNNEI. This CDR3 is built from 16 residues. Complete variable domain (other parts from reference TRBV2 and TRBJ1-2): EPEVTQTPSHQVTQMGQEVILRCVPISNHLYFYWYRQILGQKVEFLVSFYNNEISEKSEIFDDQFSVERPDGSNFTLKIRSTKLEDSAMYFCASIEGHSGGHYGYTFGSGTRLTVV.

J is TRBJ2-1 and V is TRBV5-1; a weak D match, TRBD2 (7 bases). The length of the CDR3 is 14 residues. The germline V gene encodes CDR1 SGHRS and CDR2 YFSETQ. V gave up 5 bases and J gave up 8 bases, with 17 bases separating them. The DNA for the CDR3 is TGCGCCAGCAGTAGAGGGGGGGTTTTCGATGAGCAGTTCTTC. Protein product: CASSRGGVFDEQFF.